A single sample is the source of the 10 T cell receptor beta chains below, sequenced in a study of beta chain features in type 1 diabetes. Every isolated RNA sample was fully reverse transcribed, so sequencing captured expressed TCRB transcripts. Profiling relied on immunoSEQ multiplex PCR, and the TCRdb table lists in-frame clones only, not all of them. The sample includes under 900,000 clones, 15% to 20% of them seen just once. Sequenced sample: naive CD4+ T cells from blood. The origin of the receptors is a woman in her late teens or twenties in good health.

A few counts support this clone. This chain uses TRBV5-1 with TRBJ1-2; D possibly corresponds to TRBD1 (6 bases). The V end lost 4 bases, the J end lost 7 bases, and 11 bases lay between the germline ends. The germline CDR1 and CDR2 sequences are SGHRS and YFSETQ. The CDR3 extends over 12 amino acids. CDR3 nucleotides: TGCGCCAGCAGCAAGGGACATGTTGGCTACACCTTC. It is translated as CASSKGHVGYTF.

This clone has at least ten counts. The CDR3 is CASSAQETQYF. CDR3 DNA sequence: TGCGCCAGCAGCGCCCAAGAGACCCAGTACTTC. The chain recombines TRBV5-1 with TRBJ2-5; D uncertain. The V end was cut by 4 bases, the J end by 1 base, with 2 bases between. Germline V lookup: CDR1 SGHRS, CDR2 YFSETQ. The CDR3 extends over 11 amino acids.

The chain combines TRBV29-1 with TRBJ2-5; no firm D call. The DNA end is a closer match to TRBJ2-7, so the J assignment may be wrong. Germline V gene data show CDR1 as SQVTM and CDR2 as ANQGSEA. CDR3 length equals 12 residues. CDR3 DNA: TGCAGCGTTTTCGGCAGCTCCTACGAGCAGTACTTC. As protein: CSVFGSSYEQYF.

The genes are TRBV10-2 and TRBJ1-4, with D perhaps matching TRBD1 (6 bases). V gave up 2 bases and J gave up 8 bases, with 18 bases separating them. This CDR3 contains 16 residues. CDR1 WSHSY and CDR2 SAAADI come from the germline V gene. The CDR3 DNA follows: TGCGCCAGCAGTGAGCCCGGGGCAGGGGTGGCGGAAAAACTGTTTTTT. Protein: CASSEPGAGVAEKLFF.

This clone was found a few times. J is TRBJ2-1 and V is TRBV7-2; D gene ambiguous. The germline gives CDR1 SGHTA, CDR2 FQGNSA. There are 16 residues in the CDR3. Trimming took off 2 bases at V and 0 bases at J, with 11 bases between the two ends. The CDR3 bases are TGTGCCAGCAGCTTACGAGTCACTAACTCCTACAATGAGCAGTTCTTC. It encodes CASSLRVTNSYNEQFF.

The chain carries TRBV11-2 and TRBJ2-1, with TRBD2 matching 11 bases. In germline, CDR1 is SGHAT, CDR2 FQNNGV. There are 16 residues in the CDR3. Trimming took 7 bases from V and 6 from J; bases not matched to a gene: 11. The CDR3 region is CASTATGTSGSNEQFF. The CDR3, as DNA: TGTGCCAGCACCGCTACCGGGACTAGCGGCTCCAATGAGCAGTTCTTC.

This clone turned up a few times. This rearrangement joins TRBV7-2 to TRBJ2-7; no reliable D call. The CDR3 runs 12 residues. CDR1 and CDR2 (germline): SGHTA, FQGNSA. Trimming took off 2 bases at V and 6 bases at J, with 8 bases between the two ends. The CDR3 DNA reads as TGTGCCAGCAGCTTAAGAGCCCGCGAGCAGTACTTC. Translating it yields CASSLRAREQYF.

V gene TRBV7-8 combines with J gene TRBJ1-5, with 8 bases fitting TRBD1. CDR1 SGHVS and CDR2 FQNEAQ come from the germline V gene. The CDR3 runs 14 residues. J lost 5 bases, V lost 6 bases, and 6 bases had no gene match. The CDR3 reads CASRQGEGHQPQHF. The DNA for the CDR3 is TGTGCCAGCAGACAGGGGGAGGGACATCAGCCCCAGCATTTT.

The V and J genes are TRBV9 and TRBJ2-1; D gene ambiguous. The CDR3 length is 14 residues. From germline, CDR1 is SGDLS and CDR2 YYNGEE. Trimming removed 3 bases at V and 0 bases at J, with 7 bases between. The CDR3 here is CASSEFGSYNEQFF. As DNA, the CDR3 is TGTGCCAGCAGCGAGTTTGGCTCCTACAATGAGCAGTTCTTC.

The CDR3 sequence: CASRSGTGDEKLFF. Here the CDR3 DNA reads TGTGCCAGCAGATCCGGGACAGGGGATGAAAAACTGTTTTTT. The chain employs TRBV28 and TRBJ1-4, with 10 bases that match TRBD1. Trimming at V came to 6 bases and at J to 6 bases, leaving 4 bases not matched to a gene. The CDR3 covers 14 residues. The germline V gene encodes CDR1 MDHEN and CDR2 SYDVKM. The variable domain in full, with the rest retrieved from reference TRBV28 and TRBJ1-4, is DVKVTQSSRYLVKRTGEKVFLECVQDMDHENMFWYRQDPGLGLRLIYFSYDVKMKEKGDIPEGYSVSREKKERFSLILESASTNQTSMYLCASRSGTGDEKLFFGSGTQLSVL.